These 29 T cell receptor beta chains came from one sample sequenced in a study of regulatory T cells in long-lasting Graves disease. The time point denotes: newly diagnosed GD, antithyroid drugs for less than 3 months. PBMC-extracted RNA yielded the TCR library. In building TCR beta libraries, iRepertoire HTBI primers were used together with Arm-PCR of CDR3 regions. TCRdb reanalysed the multiplex PCR reads using MiXCR and keeps one entry per CDR3 protein. This sample has roughly 260,000 distinct CDR3 sequences, with about 18% found just once. The sample was also reused in another study, on T cells in Graves' hyperthyroidism and ophthalmopathy.

The sequencing used peripheral blood mononuclear cells (PBMCs), collected at new diagnosis, from a patient treated with antithyroid drugs. All receptors derive from a woman between 25 and 40 years old with Graves disease.

This clonotype was recorded at least ten times. The chain carries TRBV10-3 and TRBJ1-1; no clear D. The germline V gene encodes CDR1 ENHRY and CDR2 SYGVKD. This CDR3 region has 14 residues. With 0 bases removed from V and 3 bases from J, the gap between germline ends came to 8 bases. CDR3 DNA sequence: TGTGCCATCAGTGAGTCATCCACATACACTGAAGCTTTCTTT. This sequence encodes CAISESSTYTEAFF.

Ten or more counts support this clonotype. The chain uses TRBV9 and TRBJ1-2; the match to TRBD1 covers 8 bases. The CDR3 has 13 amino acids. Trimming took 4 bases from V and 8 from J; bases not matched to a gene: 7. Germline V gene lookup returns CDR1 SGDLS and CDR2 YYNGEE. The CDR3 spells CASSPQDRVGYTF. CDR3 in DNA: TGTGCCAGCAGCCCTCAGGACAGGGTCGGCTACACCTTC.

The chain couples TRBV4-1 to TRBJ1-2; 8 positions match TRBD1. Germline CDR1 MGHRA, CDR2 YSYEKL. The V gene end was trimmed by 6 bases and the J gene end by 6 bases; junction bases not matched to a gene: 6. The CDR3 sequence is 13 residues long. The CDR3 nucleotides are TGCGCCAGCAGTATGACAGGGGTGGATGGCTACACCTTC. This codes for CASSMTGVDGYTF.

At least ten counts were recorded for this clonotype. This chain connects TRBV27 to TRBJ1-2; D may be TRBD1 (5 bases). The CDR3 is 15 amino acids. Trimming took off 7 bases at V and 2 bases at J, with 17 bases between the two ends. CDR1 is MNHEY and CDR2 is SMNVEV in the germline V gene (reference sequence). For the CDR3, the DNA is TGTGCCAGCACCAGCGACAGCGATTCGAACTATGGCTACACCTTC. Protein sequence: CASTSDSDSNYGYTF.

At least ten counts were recorded for this clonotype. This sequence joins TRBV20-1 and TRBJ1-5; D is uncertain. Germline CDR1 DFQATT, CDR2 SNEGSKA (reference sequence). CDR3 length equals 12 residues. V lost 5 bases to trimming and J lost 7 bases, with 12 bases between them. The CDR3 reads CSAALAGQPQHF. CDR3 nucleotide sequence: TGCAGTGCTGCACTGGCTGGGCAGCCCCAGCATTTT.

This clonotype was seen repeatedly, ten times or more. This rearrangement joins TRBV20-1 to TRBJ1-1; D perhaps matches TRBD1 (5 bases). The CDR3 contains 14 residues. Germline CDR1 and CDR2: DFQATT and SNEGSKA (reference sequence). Between the trimmed V and J ends, which lost 5 bases and 1 base, there was a span of 14 bases. CDR3 bases: TGCAGTGCTGGTATCGGGGGTTCGAACACTGAAGCTTTCTTT. Its translation is CSAGIGGSNTEAFF.

There are many counts of this clonotype. For the CDR3, the DNA is TGTGCTAGTGGGCCGATTGGACGGAGTGGCTACACCTTC. Translated, it gives CASGPIGRSGYTF. The V and J genes are TRBV12-5 and TRBJ1-2, with unresolved D. The germline V gene has CDR1 LGHNT and CDR2 FRNRAP. CDR3 length equals 13 residues. Between the trimmed V and J ends, which lost 6 bases and 7 bases, there was a span of 15 bases.

This clonotype showed up many times. The chain recombines TRBV20-1 with TRBJ1-2; no clear D. Trimming pared 5 bases from V and 2 bases from J, leaving 15 bases between. The CDR3 loop spans 14 amino acids. CDR1 is DFQATT and CDR2 is SNEGSKA in the germline V gene (reference sequence). CDR3 sequence reads: CSARSDRGNYGYTF. The CDR3 DNA sequence: TGCAGTGCTCGCTCAGACCGAGGGAACTATGGCTACACCTTC.

Concerning this clonotype: This likely traces to a read error, being one base from a far larger clone. V gene TRBV2 combines with J gene TRBJ2-1; D gene unclear. The germline gives CDR1 SNHLY, CDR2 FYNNEI. The CDR3 has 13 amino acids. Trimming took off 4 bases at V and 0 bases at J, with 4 bases between the two ends. The CDR3 bases are TGTGCCAGCAGTGCTACCTCCTACAATGAGCAGTTCTTC. Protein: CASSATSYNEQFF.

This clonotype was counted ten times or more. This chain links TRBV6-2 or TRBV6-3 with TRBJ2-1; D may match TRBD1 or TRBD2 (6 bases each). The V gene lost 8 bases and the J gene lost 8 bases, with 16 bases spanning the gap. CDR3 length equals 13 residues. The germline V gene has CDR1 MNHEY and CDR2 SVGEGT. CDR3 amino acids: CASGGLAIDEQFF. Here the CDR3 DNA reads TGTGCCAGCGGGGGGCTAGCTATCGATGAGCAGTTCTTC.

This clonotype was recorded at least ten times. Relative to the germline gene, one junction end is altered; a read error may explain this. This chain links TRBV5-1 with TRBJ1-1; the match to TRBD1 covers 9 bases. There are 15 residues in the CDR3. Germline assignment: CDR1 SGHRS and CDR2 YFSETQ. This CDR3 is CASSPGTGSNTEAFF. CDR3 DNA: TGTGCCAGCAGCCCCGGGACAGGGTCGAACACTGAAGCTTTCTTT. Using reference TRBV5-1 and TRBJ1-1 for the parts outside the CDR3, the full variable domain is KAGVTQTPRYLIKTRGQQVTLSCSPISGHRSVSWYQQTPGQGLQFLFEYFSETQRNKGNFPGRFSGRQFSNSRSEMNVSTLELGDSALYLCASSPGTGSNTEAFFGQGTRLTVV.

This clonotype was seen at least ten times. The CDR3 DNA sequence: TGTGCCAGCAGCCTAAAGGGGCTAGCGGCCGGGGAGCTGTTTTTT. The encoded protein is CASSLKGLAAGELFF. The V call is TRBV7-3, the J call TRBJ2-2; 7 bases agree with TRBD2. Germline lookup yields CDR1 SGHTA and CDR2 FQGTGA. The CDR3 length is 15 residues. The trim removed 5 bases at V and 6 bases at J, leaving 9 bases unmatched.

This clonotype showed up just once. A single base is all that separates this from a far larger clone, so a read error is likely. The chain combines TRBV11-2 with TRBJ2-5; D is ambiguous. The CDR3 is 13 residues long. V was pared by 1 base and J by 11 bases, with 14 bases between. The V gene's germline CDR1 is SGHAT and CDR2 FQNNGV. The CDR3 loop is CASSLGRSDEQYF. The CDR3 region has the DNA TGTGCCAGCAGCTTAGGGCGCTCGGATGAGCAGTACTTC.

This clonotype was detected many times. It may be a read error: a sequence one base away is much more abundant. V gene TRBV12-3 or TRBV12-4 combines with J gene TRBJ1-2; possible D gene TRBD1, 6 bases. The V gene lost 4 bases and the J gene lost 7 bases, with 7 bases spanning the gap. The CDR3 runs 11 residues. CDR3 DNA: TGTGCCAGCAGTTCAGGGGTTGGCTACACCTTC. It yields the protein CASSSGVGYTF.

This clonotype was counted ten times or more. The rearrangement uses TRBV20-1 and TRBJ2-1, with TRBD2 identical over 7 bases. The CDR3 loop spans 14 amino acids. CDR1 is DFQATT, CDR2 SNEGSKA, per germline (reference sequence). Losses at the gene ends were 3 bases for V and 8 bases for J; bases not matched to a gene: 10. CDR3 nucleotide sequence: TGCAGTGCTAGTGACGGGACTACCGACGATGAGCAGTTCTTC. Amino acids: CSASDGTTDDEQFF.

J is TRBJ2-6 and V is TRBV20-1; the D call may be TRBD1 or TRBD2 (5 bases each). This CDR3 has 14 residues. Germline values: CDR1 DFQATT, CDR2 SNEGSKA (reference sequence). V gave up 5 bases and J gave up 0 bases, with 8 bases separating them. The CDR3 DNA is TGCAGTGCTTCGGGGCCCTCTGGGGCCAACGTCCTGACTTTC. This gives the protein CSASGPSGANVLTF.

This clonotype was counted ten times or more. The J gene is TRBJ1-2, the V gene TRBV24-1, with a tentative D call TRBD1 (5 bases). Trimming took 5 bases from V and 6 from J, leaving 12 bases between them. This CDR3 is built from 13 residues. CDR1 and CDR2 from the germline V gene are KGHDR and SFDVKD. CDR3 sequence: CATSAWDGDGYTF. In DNA form, the CDR3 reads TGTGCCACCAGTGCCTGGGACGGAGATGGCTACACCTTC.

A note on this clonotype: Given the absence of the conserved phenylalanine or tryptophan at the CDR3 end, a read error is likely. The chain carries TRBV6-1 and TRBJ2-5; possibly TRBD1 for D (6 bases). Deletions cut 6 bases from V and 5 bases from J, with 25 bases between. Germline loops: CDR1 MNHNS, CDR2 SASEGT. The CDR3 covers 17 residues. The CDR3 bases are TGTGCCAGCAGCTCGACCGCCAGGGCAGGGGTGGTGGAGACCCAGTACCTC. Translation gives CASSSTARAGVVETQYL.

At least ten counts were recorded for this clonotype. The chain employs TRBV14 and TRBJ2-5, with 9 bases lining up with TRBD1. The V and J ends lost 4 bases and 5 bases, in that order; junction bases with no gene match: 14. The CDR3 totals 17 residues. Germline CDR1 reads SGHDN; CDR2 reads FVKESK. CDR3 DNA: TGTGCCAGCAGCCCCAGGAACCGGACAGGGGTAGGGGAGACCCAGTACTTC. It translates to CASSPRNRTGVGETQYF.

This clonotype was found many times. The J gene is TRBJ1-3, the V gene TRBV3-1; D remains unclear. V was clipped by 0 bases and J by 0 bases, with 6 bases between them. The V gene's germline CDR1 is LGHDT and CDR2 YNNKEL (reference sequence). The CDR3 is 15 residues long. CDR3 in amino acids: CASSQDYSSGNTIYF. DNA of the CDR3: TGTGCCAGCAGCCAAGATTACAGCTCTGGAAACACCATATATTTT. Full variable domain (missing parts from reference TRBV3-1 and TRBJ1-3): DTAVSQTPKYLVTQMGNDKSIKCEQNLGHDTMYWYKQDSKKFLKIMFSYNNKELIINETVPNRFSPKSPDKAHLNLHINSLELGDSAVYFCASSQDYSSGNTIYFGEGSWLTVV.

This clonotype has at least ten counts. The V gene is TRBV10-3, the J gene TRBJ2-5; 7 bases are shared with TRBD1. The length of the CDR3 is 13 residues. Germline assignment: CDR1 ENHRY and CDR2 SYGVKD. V trimming: 10 bases; J trimming: 5 bases; junction bases outside the gene matches: 10. This CDR3 is CATGVQTGETQYF. The CDR3 bases are TGTGCCACTGGGGTTCAGACAGGGGAGACCCAGTACTTC.

This clonotype was counted ten times or more. The genes are TRBV7-2 and TRBJ1-1; D may be TRBD1 (6 bases). Germline loops: CDR1 SGHTA, CDR2 FQGNSA. This CDR3 spans 14 amino acids. V was clipped by 3 bases and J by 1 base, with 9 bases between them. This CDR3 is CASSFPGQNTEAFF. The CDR3 DNA follows: TGTGCCAGCAGCTTCCCGGGACAGAACACTGAAGCTTTCTTT.

This clonotype was detected ten times or more. The chain carries TRBV27 and TRBJ1-2; the D gene is possibly TRBD1 (6 bases). V dropped 4 bases and J dropped 2 bases, with 14 bases sitting between them. The CDR3 is made up of 15 amino acids. Germline loops: CDR1 MNHEY, CDR2 SMNVEV (reference sequence). DNA for the CDR3: TGTGCCAGCAGTTCGACACCACAGGGAAACTATGGCTACACCTTC. It yields the protein CASSSTPQGNYGYTF.

The chain has TRBV6-1 and TRBJ2-5; either TRBD1 or TRBD2 may fit D (6 bases each). CDR1 MNHNS and CDR2 SASEGT come from the germline V gene. The CDR3 spans 14 residues. V dropped 5 bases and J dropped 5 bases, with 15 bases sitting between them. For the CDR3, the DNA is TGTGCCAGCAGTCCAGGGGCGGGGCGGGAGACCCAGTACTTC. As protein: CASSPGAGRETQYF.

The chain employs TRBV25-1 and TRBJ2-5; TRBD2 matches at 14 bases. CDR1 and CDR2 from the germline V gene are MGHDK and SYGVNS. This CDR3 has 18 residues. With 3 bases clipped from V and 1 base from J, the junction kept 7 bases outside the gene matches. CDR3 bases: TGTGCCAGCAGTGAGAGGAGGACTAGCGGGGGGCTCCAAGAGACCCAGTACTTC. Encoded protein: CASSERRTSGGLQETQYF.

In this sample, this clonotype turned up a few times. The rearrangement links TRBV10-3 to TRBJ2-1; 7 positions match TRBD2. The J segment lost 1 base and the V segment lost 3 bases, leaving 6 bases of the junction unmatched. The germline V gene has CDR1 ENHRY and CDR2 SYGVKD. The CDR3 contains 16 residues. The chain's CDR3 is CAISESLADSYNEQFF. The CDR3, as DNA: TGTGCCATCAGTGAAAGCCTAGCGGATTCCTACAATGAGCAGTTCTTC.

The chain links TRBV20-1 to TRBJ2-7, with D possibly called TRBD1 or TRBD2 (5 bases each). CDR3 size: 17 residues. Germline assignment: CDR1 DFQATT and CDR2 SNEGSKA (reference sequence). Trimming left V 0 bases short and J 2 bases short, with 20 bases between. CDR3 sequence: CSARDSSGALDPYEQYF. DNA of the CDR3: TGCAGTGCTAGAGATTCGTCCGGGGCGCTTGATCCCTACGAGCAGTACTTC.

This clonotype was seen many times. This CDR3 reads CASSRRQKEQYF. The CDR3 nucleotides read TGTGCCAGCAGCCGAAGACAGAAAGAGCAGTACTTC. The J gene is TRBJ2-7, the V gene TRBV11-2; weak D call: TRBD1 (5 bases). The V end was cut by 5 bases, the J end by 7 bases, with 12 bases between. The CDR3 consists of 12 residues. Germline CDR1 is SGHAT and CDR2 is FQNNGV.

V and J are TRBV2 and TRBJ2-1, with D perhaps matching TRBD2 (6 bases). CDR1 is SNHLY, CDR2 FYNNEI, per germline. The CDR3 consists of 16 residues. Between the trimmed V and J ends, which lost 5 bases and 5 bases, there was a span of 19 bases. The CDR3 here is CASSLPTRLVDNEQFF. CDR3 DNA: TGTGCCAGCAGTCTCCCCACGCGACTAGTTGACAATGAGCAGTTCTTC. The variable domain in full, with the rest retrieved from reference TRBV2 and TRBJ2-1, is EPEVTQTPSHQVTQMGQEVILRCVPISNHLYFYWYRQILGQKVEFLVSFYNNEISEKSEIFDDQFSVERPDGSNFTLKIRSTKLEDSAMYFCASSLPTRLVDNEQFFGPGTRLTVL.